A single TCR beta chain is shown here with its context. Its specificity is unknown. The protocol was immunoSEQ multiplex PCR, while the TCRdb copy is restricted to in-frame clones and leaves out a portion. The sample has some 88,000 clones, 85% to 90% seen once. This sample is part of a study of siplizumab effects on memory and regulatory T cells. Findings of the study overall: Researchers did not confirm the suppressive function of proliferating Tregs from siplizumab cultures. Apparently key alloresponse contributors, naive T cells also seemed more diverse than memory cells.

The germline V gene has CDR1 SGHVS and CDR2 FNYEAQ. Between the trimmed V and J ends, which lost 5 bases and 5 bases, there was a span of 14 bases. This CDR3 region has 14 residues. The TCR sequence derives from a human donor in good health. The rearrangement uses TRBV7-6 and TRBJ2-3, with a tentative D call TRBD2 (5 bases). What was sequenced was CD4+ T cells sorted from blood. CDR3 region: CASSKGLGRDTQYF. CDR3 sequence (DNA): TGTGCCAGCAGCAAAGGACTTGGACGAGATACGCAGTATTTT.